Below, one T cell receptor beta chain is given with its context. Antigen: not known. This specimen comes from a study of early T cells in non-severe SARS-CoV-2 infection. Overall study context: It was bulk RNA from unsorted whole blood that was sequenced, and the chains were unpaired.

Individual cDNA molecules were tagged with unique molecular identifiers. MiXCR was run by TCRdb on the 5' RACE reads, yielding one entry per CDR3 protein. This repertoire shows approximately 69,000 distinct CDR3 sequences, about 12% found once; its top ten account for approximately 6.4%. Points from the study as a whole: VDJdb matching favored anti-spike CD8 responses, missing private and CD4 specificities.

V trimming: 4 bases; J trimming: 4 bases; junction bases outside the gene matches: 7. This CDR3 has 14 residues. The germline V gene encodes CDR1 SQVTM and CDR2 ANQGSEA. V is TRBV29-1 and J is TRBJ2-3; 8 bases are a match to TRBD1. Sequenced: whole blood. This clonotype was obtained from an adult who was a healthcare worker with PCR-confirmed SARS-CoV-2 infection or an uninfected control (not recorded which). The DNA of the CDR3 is TGCAGCGTTGCGCAGGGGGCATCTGCAGATACGCAGTATTTT. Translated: CSVAQGASADTQYF.